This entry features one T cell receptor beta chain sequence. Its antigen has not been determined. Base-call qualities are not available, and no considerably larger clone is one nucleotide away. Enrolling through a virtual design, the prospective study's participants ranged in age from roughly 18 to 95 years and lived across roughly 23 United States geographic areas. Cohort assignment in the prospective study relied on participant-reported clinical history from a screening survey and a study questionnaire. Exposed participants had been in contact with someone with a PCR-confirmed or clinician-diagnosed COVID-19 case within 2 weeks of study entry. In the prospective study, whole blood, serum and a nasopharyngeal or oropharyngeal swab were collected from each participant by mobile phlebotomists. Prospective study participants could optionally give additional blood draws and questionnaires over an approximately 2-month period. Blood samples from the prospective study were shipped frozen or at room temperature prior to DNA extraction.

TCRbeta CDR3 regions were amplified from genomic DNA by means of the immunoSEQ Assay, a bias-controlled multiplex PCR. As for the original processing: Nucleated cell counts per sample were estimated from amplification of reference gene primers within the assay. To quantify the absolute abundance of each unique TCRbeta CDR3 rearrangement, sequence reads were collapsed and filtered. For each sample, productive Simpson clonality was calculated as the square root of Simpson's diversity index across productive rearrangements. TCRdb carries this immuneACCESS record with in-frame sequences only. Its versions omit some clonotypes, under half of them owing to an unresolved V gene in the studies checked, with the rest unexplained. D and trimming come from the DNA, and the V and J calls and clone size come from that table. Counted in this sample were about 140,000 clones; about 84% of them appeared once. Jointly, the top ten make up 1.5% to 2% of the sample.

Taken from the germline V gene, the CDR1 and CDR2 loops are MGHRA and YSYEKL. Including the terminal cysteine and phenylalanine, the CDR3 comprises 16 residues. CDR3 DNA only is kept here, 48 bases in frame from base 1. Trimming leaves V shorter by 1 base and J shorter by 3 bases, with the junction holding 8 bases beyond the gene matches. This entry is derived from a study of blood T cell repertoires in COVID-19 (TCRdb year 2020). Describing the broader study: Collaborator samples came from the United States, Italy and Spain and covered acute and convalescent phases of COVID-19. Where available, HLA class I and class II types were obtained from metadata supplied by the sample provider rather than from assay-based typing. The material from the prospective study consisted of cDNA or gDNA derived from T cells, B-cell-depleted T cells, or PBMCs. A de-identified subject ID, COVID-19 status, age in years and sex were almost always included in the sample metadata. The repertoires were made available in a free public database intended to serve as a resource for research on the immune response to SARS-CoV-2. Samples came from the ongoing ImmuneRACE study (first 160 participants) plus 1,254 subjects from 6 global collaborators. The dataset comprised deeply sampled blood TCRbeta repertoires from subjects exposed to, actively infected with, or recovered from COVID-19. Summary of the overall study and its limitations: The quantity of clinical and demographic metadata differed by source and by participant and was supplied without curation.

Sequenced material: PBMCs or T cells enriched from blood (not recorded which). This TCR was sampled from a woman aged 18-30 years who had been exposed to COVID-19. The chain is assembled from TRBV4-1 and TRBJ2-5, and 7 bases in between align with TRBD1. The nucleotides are TGCGCCAGCAGCCAAGGGGACAGTTGGGGCAAAGAGACCCAGTACTTC. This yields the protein CASSQGDSWGKETQYF.